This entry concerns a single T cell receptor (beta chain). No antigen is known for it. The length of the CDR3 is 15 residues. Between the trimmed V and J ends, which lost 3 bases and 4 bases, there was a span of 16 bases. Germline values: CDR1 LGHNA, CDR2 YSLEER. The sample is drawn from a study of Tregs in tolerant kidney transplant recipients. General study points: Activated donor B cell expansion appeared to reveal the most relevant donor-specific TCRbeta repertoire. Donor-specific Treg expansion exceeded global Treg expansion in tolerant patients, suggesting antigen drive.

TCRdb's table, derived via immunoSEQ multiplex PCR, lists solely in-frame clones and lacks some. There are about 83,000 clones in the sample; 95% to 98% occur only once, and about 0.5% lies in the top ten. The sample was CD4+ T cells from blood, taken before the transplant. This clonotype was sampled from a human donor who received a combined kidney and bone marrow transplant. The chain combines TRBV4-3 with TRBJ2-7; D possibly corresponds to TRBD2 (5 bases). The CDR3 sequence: CASSHSGAGLYEQYF. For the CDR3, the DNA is TGCGCCAGCAGCCACTCAGGAGCCGGACTTTACGAGCAGTACTTC.